A selection of T cell receptor beta chains follows, all from one sample in a study of shared clonotypes between healthy human individuals. Assay: immunoSEQ multiplex PCR; the TCRdb copy retains only in-frame clones and omits some. The sample consists of 1.4 million or so clones, around 98.5% of them appearing once. Sequenced sample: naive CD4+ T cells sorted from blood. These receptor sequences come from a young man in good health. Each CDR3 is given with its conserved first and last residue. The D gene is left open where the match is weak. Only part of the rows carry a size: once, few, many, or a class if the clone is expanded.

clone_size	d_call	v_call	j_call	cdr3_nt	cdr3_aa
.	.	TRBV9	TRBJ2-7	TGTGCCAGCAGCCGACAATGGGATCAGCAGTACTTC	CASSRQWDQQYF
.	.	TRBV10-2	TRBJ2-7	TGCGCCAGCACCCCCGGGATTCGCTACGAGCAGTACTTC	CASTPGIRYEQYF
.	.	TRBV6-1	TRBJ1-5	TGTGCCAGCAGGGAGACAGGCCCCCGGCCCCAGCATTTT	CASRETGPRPQHF
.	.	TRBV4-2	TRBJ2-1	TGTGCCAGCAGCCAAGACCGGAGACTAGTCTATGAGCAGTTCTTC	CASSQDRRLVYEQFF
.	.	TRBV5-1	TRBJ2-5	TGCGCCAGCAGCTTGGTTGTTTCGGAGGACAAGTACCAAGAGACCCAGTACTTC	CASSLVVSEDKYQETQYF
.	.	TRBV5-5	TRBJ2-3	TGTGCCAGTAGGATCTTGTCAGATACGCAGTATTTT	CASRILSDTQYF
once	TRBD1	TRBV19	TRBJ1-2	TGTGCCAGTAGTACGACAGGGAGTGGGTACTATGGCTACACCTTC	CASSTTGSGYYGYTF
.	.	TRBV19	TRBJ2-3	TGTGCCAGTAGTATGCCAGGGAGATGGGATACGCAGTATTTT	CASSMPGRWDTQYF
.	TRBD1	TRBV18	TRBJ2-7	TGTGCCAGCTCACGGAAGACAGGGGGCACGGACTACGAGCAGTACTTC	CASSRKTGGTDYEQYF
.	TRBD2	TRBV4-2	TRBJ2-5	TGTGCCAGCAGCCAAGCTCGCCGACTAGCGGTCCAAGAGACCCAGTACTTC	CASSQARRLAVQETQYF
.	.	TRBV5-5	TRBJ2-4	TGTGCCAGCAGCCCCGAGGTCCTGATGTCCAAAAACATTCAGTACTTC	CASSPEVLMSKNIQYF
.	.	TRBV5-1	TRBJ1-5	TGCGCCAGCAGCGTCCAGGGAATAGGTCAGCCCCAGCATTTT	CASSVQGIGQPQHF
.	TRBD1	TRBV5-1	TRBJ1-2	TGCGCCAGCAGCTTGGGCTGGGGACAGGGAGACTATGGCTACACCTTC	CASSLGWGQGDYGYTF
.	.	TRBV7-8	TRBJ2-1	TGTGCCAGCAGCTCGGGGTATGGGCAGTTCTTC	CASSSGYGQFF
.	.	TRBV10-3	TRBJ2-5	TGTGCCATCAACGAAAGGGTTGGGGAGACCCAGTACTTC	CAINERVGETQYF
.	.	TRBV18	TRBJ2-3	TGTGCCAGCTCACCCTACGCAGATACGCAGTATTTT	CASSPYADTQYF
.	TRBD1	TRBV6-6	TRBJ2-7	TGTGCCAGCAGTGACTGGACAGGGGGTAATTACGAGCAGTACTTC	CASSDWTGGNYEQYF
once	.	TRBV7-7	TRBJ2-1	TGTGCTAACACGTTCAAAAGGGCCAAAAGGGAGCAGTTCTTC	CANTFKRAKREQFF
.	.	TRBV11-2	TRBJ2-3	TGTGCCAGCAGCTTATTGCAGTACACAGATACGCAGTATTTT	CASSLLQYTDTQYF
once	TRBD1	TRBV7-2	TRBJ2-5	TGTGCCAGCAGCTTACGGGACCCAGGGGGACCTTGGGAGACCCAGTACTTC	CASSLRDPGGPWETQYF